The entry below describes one T cell receptor beta chain. TCRdb keeps only in-frame clones here, not all; method: immunoSEQ multiplex PCR. Here the sample spans some 20,000 clones, approximately 90% being singletons. This record comes from a study of lymphopenia after photon versus proton radiotherapy. This material consisted of peripheral blood, taken from a patient treated with proton-based radiotherapy. This clonotype originated in an elderly man with esophageal cancer.

As DNA, the CDR3 is TGTGCCAGCAGTTACGGTTCATCTAACTATGGCTACACCTTC. Encoded protein: CASSYGSSNYGYTF. The chain joins TRBV6-5 to TRBJ1-2, with unresolved D. CDR1 is MNHEY, CDR2 SVGAGI, per germline. Trimming left V 2 bases short and J 0 bases short, with 7 bases between. The CDR3 sequence is 14 residues long.